The 32 T cell receptor beta chains listed next were all sequenced from one sample in a study of blood T cell repertoires in COVID-19. The assay was immunoSEQ multiplex PCR, and TCRdb's table has in-frame clones only and misses some. The data show about 350,000 clones, about nine tenths seen once. The sample taken for sequencing was PBMCs or T cells enriched from blood (not recorded which). These receptors were taken from a woman aged 25 to 39 who had been exposed to COVID-19.

The rearrangement links TRBV12-2 to TRBJ2-3; no DNA check was done on the table's D call, TRBD2. TRBV12-2 is a recognized pseudogene. There are 16 residues in the CDR3. In DNA, the CDR3 is TGTGCAAGTCGCTTAGCACTAGCGGGAGGCACAGATACGCAGTATTTT. Protein: CASRLALAGGTDTQYF.

The V gene is TRBV5-6, the J gene TRBJ2-2; 7 nucleotides align to TRBD1. Germline values: CDR1 SGHDT, CDR2 YYEEEE. The CDR3 loop spans 16 amino acids. The J segment lost 0 bases and the V segment lost 4 bases, leaving 6 bases of the junction unmatched. The CDR3 loop reads CASSLAGTANTGELFF. The CDR3 region has the DNA TGTGCCAGCAGCCTTGCCGGGACAGCGAACACCGGGGAGCTGTTTTTT.

This chain uses TRBV24-1 with TRBJ2-1, with TRBD1 matching 9 bases. CDR1 KGHDR and CDR2 SFDVKD come from the germline V gene. V shed 4 bases and J 10 bases; nucleotides not matched to a gene: 10. The CDR3 extends over 15 amino acids. CDR3 DNA: TGTGCCACCAGTGAGGCCGGGACAGGGATTAACGAGCAGTTCTTC. Translation: CATSEAGTGINEQFF.

The sample holds one count of this clone. The sample holds other DNA sequences that translate to the same CDR3. The chain couples TRBV5-1 to TRBJ2-7; 7 bases fit TRBD1. Germline V gives CDR1 SGHRS, CDR2 YFSETQ. V shed 2 bases, J shed 3 bases, and the junction held 2 bases outside the gene matches. The CDR3 is made up of 13 amino acids. CDR3 nucleotides: TGCGCCAGCAGCTTCCAGGGGGACTACGAGCAGTACTTC. Translating gives CASSFQGDYEQYF.

The rearrangement links TRBV30 to TRBJ2-4; the D gene is possibly TRBD1 (6 bases). The CDR3 is 14 residues long. V dropped 0 bases and J dropped 2 bases, with 8 bases sitting between them. The V gene's germline CDR1 is GTSNPN and CDR2 SVGIG (reference sequence). This CDR3 reads CAWSVGGSKNIQYF. In DNA, the CDR3 is TGTGCCTGGAGTGTAGGGGGTTCCAAAAACATTCAGTACTTC.

The chain carries TRBV5-1 and TRBJ1-5; maybe TRBD1 (5 bases). This CDR3 region has 15 residues. The germline V gene encodes CDR1 SGHRS and CDR2 YFSETQ. The V and J ends lost 2 bases and 5 bases respectively, with 14 bases between them. CDR3 amino acids: CASSFFGGNDQPQHF. CDR3 sequence (DNA): TGCGCCAGCAGCTTTTTTGGGGGGAACGATCAGCCCCAGCATTTT.

The chain couples TRBV14 to TRBJ2-1, with D unclear. Germline assignment: CDR1 SGHDN and CDR2 FVKESK. V was shortened by 8 bases and J by 6 bases, with 14 bases between the two germline ends. The CDR3 has 13 amino acids. The DNA of the CDR3 is TGTGCCAGCTACGCGTTTAACCGCAATGAGCAGTTCTTC. It yields the protein CASYAFNRNEQFF.

The chain is built from TRBV2 and TRBJ2-7; D possibly corresponds to TRBD1 (6 bases). This CDR3 contains 17 residues. Germline V gives CDR1 SNHLY, CDR2 FYNNEI. Trimming shortened V by 3 bases and J by 2 bases, and 20 bases separated the two germline ends. The CDR3 is CASSEALNPTGAYEQYF. In DNA, the CDR3 is TGTGCCAGCAGTGAGGCCTTAAACCCGACAGGCGCCTACGAGCAGTACTTC.

The chain has TRBV27 and TRBJ1-6; possibly TRBD1 for D (6 bases). CDR3 length equals 15 residues. The ends were cut back, 0 bases at V and 7 bases at J, with 10 bases in the middle. CDR1 and CDR2 from the germline V gene are MNHEY and SMNVEV (reference sequence). CDR3 protein: CASSLSQGWNSPLHF. DNA for the CDR3: TGTGCCAGCAGTTTATCGCAGGGGTGGAATTCACCCCTCCACTTT.

The chain carries TRBV3-1 (or the pseudogene TRBV3-2) and TRBJ1-1, with 9 bases lining up with TRBD1. CDR1 is LGHDT, CDR2 YNNKEL, per germline (reference sequence). The J segment lost 4 bases and the V segment lost 7 bases, leaving 7 bases of the junction unmatched. This CDR3 is 14 amino acids long. For the CDR3, the DNA is TGTGCCAGCATACAGGGGGCGGGTGGCACTGAAGCTTTCTTT. Its translation is CASIQGAGGTEAFF.

The CDR3 here is CASSREAGFGGYTF. The CDR3 coding sequence is TGTGCCAGCTCACGGGAGGCGGGGTTCGGTGGCTACACCTTC. This chain connects TRBV18 to TRBJ1-2; D is ambiguous. The V end lost 4 bases, the J end lost 7 bases, and 16 bases lay between the germline ends. From germline, CDR1 is KGHSH and CDR2 LQKENI. This CDR3 spans 14 amino acids.

The CDR3 region is CSVGEDTGYGYTF. CDR3 in DNA: TGCAGCGTTGGGGAGGACACTGGCTATGGCTACACCTTC. The chain is built from TRBV29-1 and TRBJ1-2; TRBD1 might be the D (5 bases). Germline V gives CDR1 SQVTM, CDR2 ANQGSEA. The V gene lost 4 bases and the J gene lost 4 bases, with 13 bases spanning the gap. CDR3 length equals 13 residues. Combining the CDR3 with reference TRBV29-1 and TRBJ1-2 gives the whole variable domain SAVISQKPSRDICQRGTSLTIQCQVDSQVTMMFWYRQQPGQSLTLIATANQGSEATYESGFVIDKFPISRPNLTFSTLTVSNMSPEDSSIYLCSVGEDTGYGYTFGSGTRLTVV.

The rearrangement joins TRBV9 to TRBJ2-1, with 12 nucleotides matching TRBD2. The CDR3 consists of 15 residues. Germline loops: CDR1 SGDLS, CDR2 YYNGEE. The junction had 5 bases not matched to a gene; V was cut back by 5 bases and J by 5 bases. The CDR3 DNA reads TGTGCCAGCAGTGACCGACTAGCGGGAGACAATGAGCAGTTCTTC. Translating it yields CASSDRLAGDNEQFF.

The rearrangement links TRBV9 to TRBJ1-3; 7 nucleotides line up with TRBD1. This CDR3 region has 17 residues. The germline V gene has CDR1 SGDLS and CDR2 YYNGEE. The junction had 6 bases not matched to a gene; V was cut back by 0 bases and J by 0 bases. The CDR3 loop is CASSVARDSDSGNTIYF. The CDR3 DNA reads TGTGCCAGCAGCGTAGCCCGGGACAGTGACTCTGGAAACACCATATATTTT.

The gene calls are TRBV9 and TRBJ2-7; tentatively, D is TRBD2 (7 bases). This CDR3 spans 13 amino acids. Looked up from germline, CDR1 is SGDLS and CDR2 is YYNGEE. Trimming removed 0 bases from V and 5 bases from J, with 9 bases in between. The chain's CDR3 is CASSVDGGHEQYF. For the CDR3, the DNA is TGTGCCAGCAGCGTAGACGGGGGGCACGAGCAGTACTTC.

This clone was picked up a small number of times. Other DNA sequences in this sample translate to the same CDR3. This chain links TRBV28 with TRBJ2-1; 7 bases align to TRBD2. CDR1 is MDHEN, CDR2 SYDVKM, per germline. The CDR3 is made up of 15 amino acids. The ends lost 3 bases at V and 0 bases at J; junction bases unmatched: 2. The CDR3 sequence is CASSLGGSSYNEQFF. Written as DNA, the CDR3 is TGTGCCAGCAGTTTGGGCGGGAGCTCCTACAATGAGCAGTTCTTC.

V is TRBV27 and J is TRBJ2-2; 7 bases line up with TRBD2. The V and J ends lost 5 bases and 1 base, in that order; junction bases with no gene match: 4. The CDR3 totals 15 residues. In germline, CDR1 is MNHEY, CDR2 SMNVEV (reference sequence). CDR3 residues: CASSSGKGNTGELFF. The CDR3 coding sequence is TGTGCCAGCAGTAGCGGGAAGGGGAACACCGGGGAGCTGTTTTTT.

This chain connects TRBV27 to TRBJ2-7, with 10 bases that match TRBD2. This CDR3 spans 14 amino acids. Per germline, CDR1 MNHEY and CDR2 SMNVEV (reference sequence). J gave up 6 bases and V 3 bases, and 5 bases lay outside the gene matches. The CDR3 bases are TGTGCCAGCAGTTTGCTACTAGCGGGAACCGAGCAGTACTTC. Its translation: CASSLLLAGTEQYF.

In its sample, this clone was seen once. J is TRBJ2-7 and V is TRBV7-9; 8 bases agree with TRBD2. With 11 bases clipped from V and 4 bases from J, the junction kept 7 bases outside the gene matches. Germline V lookup: CDR1 SEHNR, CDR2 FQNEAQ (reference sequence). This CDR3 is 12 amino acids long. The CDR3 nucleotides read TGTGCCGGCGGGAGGACCCCTTACGAGCAGTACTTC. Translating gives CAGGRTPYEQYF.

For the CDR3, the DNA is TGTGCCAGCAGCTTGTTATTTTTTGTTGGACAGGGGGCTAATGAGCAGTTCTTC. Protein: CASSLLFFVGQGANEQFF. This chain joins TRBV5-8 and TRBJ2-1, with TRBD1 matching 11 bases. The trim removed 1 base at V and 7 bases at J, leaving 13 bases unmatched. The germline V gene has CDR1 SGHTS and CDR2 YDEGEE. The CDR3 loop spans 18 amino acids.

About this clone itself: The sample holds other DNA sequences that translate to the same CDR3. The V gene is TRBV18, the J gene TRBJ2-1; D is possibly TRBD2 (5 bases). This CDR3 contains 15 residues. V lost 3 bases and J 4 bases, leaving 13 bases between the germline ends. Per germline, CDR1 KGHSH and CDR2 LQKENI. CDR3 sequence: CASSPRTGGYNEQFF. CDR3 sequence (DNA): TGTGCCAGCTCACCTAGAACCGGAGGTTACAATGAGCAGTTCTTC.

The gene calls are TRBV19 and TRBJ2-3, with 11 positions matching TRBD2. After removal of 5 bases from V and 5 bases from J, the junction contained 9 bases not matched to a gene. The CDR3 totals 16 residues. From germline, CDR1 is LNHDA and CDR2 SQIVND (reference sequence). CDR3 nucleotide sequence: TGTGCCAGTAGTCAGCAACAACTAGCGGGAGTAGATACGCAGTATTTT. It encodes CASSQQQLAGVDTQYF.

Concerning this clone: Other DNA sequences of this sample code for an identical CDR3. The gene calls are TRBV18 and TRBJ2-1; 9 nucleotides line up with TRBD1. Germline CDR1 KGHSH, CDR2 LQKENI. The CDR3 contains 14 residues. The V gene end was trimmed by 3 bases and the J gene end by 3 bases; junction bases not matched to a gene: 0. The CDR3 protein is CASSPGQGYNEQFF. The CDR3 bases are TGTGCCAGCTCACCGGGACAGGGCTACAATGAGCAGTTCTTC.

The CDR3 region is CASSLSMSLGPLHF. CDR3 bases: TGTGCCAGCAGTTTATCAATGAGCTTGGGCCCCCTCCACTTT. V gene TRBV28 combines with J gene TRBJ1-6, with D hard to call. Trimming pared 1 base from V and 13 bases from J, leaving 14 bases between. Germline V gene data show CDR1 as MDHEN and CDR2 as SYDVKM. The CDR3 is 14 residues long.

The V and J genes are TRBV13 and TRBJ2-2; D unresolved. V lost 5 bases, J lost 4 bases, and 5 bases lay in between. Germline loops: CDR1 PRHDT, CDR2 FYEKMQ (reference sequence). CDR3 size: 12 residues. This chain's CDR3 is CASSPGTGELFF. In nucleotides, the CDR3 is TGTGCCAGCAGCCCGGGCACCGGGGAGCTGTTTTTT.

The chain recombines TRBV21-1 with TRBJ2-1; the DNA was not compared with TRBD2, the D call given in the table. TRBV21-1 is given as a pseudogene. The CDR3 has 13 amino acids. CDR3 sequence (DNA): TGTGCCAGCAGGGACTACCTCTACAATGAGCAGTTCTTC. Translation: CASRDYLYNEQFF.

This chain connects TRBV5-5 to TRBJ1-3; D gene uncertain. The V end lost 1 base, the J end lost 4 bases, and 3 bases lay between the germline ends. The CDR3 length is 12 residues. Germline lookup yields CDR1 SGHKS and CDR2 YYEKEE (reference sequence). CDR3 in amino acids: CASSLSGNTIYF. Written as DNA, the CDR3 is TGTGCCAGCAGCTTGAGCGGAAACACCATATATTTT.

As to this clone: At one end, the junction sequence differs from germline, possibly due to a read error. The V gene is TRBV11-2, the J gene TRBJ2-1; TRBD2 agrees at 12 bases. The germline gives CDR1 SGHAT, CDR2 FQNNGV. The CDR3 extends over 17 amino acids. CDR3 bases: TGTGCCAGCAGCTTACTAGCGGGAGGGCCGGGGCACAACGAGCAGTTCTTC. Translated: CASSLLAGGPGHNEQFF.

This sequence joins TRBV12-5 and TRBJ2-2; D uncertain. The CDR3 runs to 14 residues. The germline gives CDR1 LGHNT, CDR2 FRNRAP. The ends were cut back, 2 bases at V and 3 bases at J, with 7 bases in the middle. The DNA of the CDR3 is TGTGCTAGTGGTTTGCCACATTACACCGGGGAGCTGTTTTTT. Amino acids: CASGLPHYTGELFF.

The gene calls are TRBV11-3 and TRBJ2-3; 9 bases fit TRBD2. Trimming removed 8 bases from V and 1 base from J; junction bases left unmatched: 7. The CDR3 contains 15 residues. CDR1 SGHNT and CDR2 YENEEA come from the germline V gene. CDR3 bases: TGTGCCAGCCTCACGACTAGCGGAGGCACAGATACGCAGTATTTT. Translation gives CASLTTSGGTDTQYF.

This chain connects TRBV5-6 to TRBJ2-7, with TRBD1 identical over 7 bases. The CDR3 consists of 16 residues. CDR1 and CDR2 (germline): SGHDT, YYEEEE. With 8 bases clipped from V and 2 bases from J, the junction kept 16 bases outside the gene matches. The CDR3 loop is CASSIFRGQLTYEQYF. In DNA, the CDR3 is TGTGCCAGTTCCATTTTCCGGGGACAGTTAACCTACGAGCAGTACTTC.

The chain recombines TRBV7-9 with TRBJ2-1, with 7 bases lining up with TRBD1. The CDR3 extends over 15 amino acids. Germline assignment: CDR1 SEHNR and CDR2 FQNEAQ (reference sequence). With V trimmed by 5 bases and J by 1 base, 5 bases remained unmatched. The CDR3 loop is CASSPGQESYNEQFF. The CDR3 DNA reads TGTGCCAGCAGCCCAGGACAGGAGTCCTACAATGAGCAGTTCTTC.